One and the same sample provided the 9 T cell receptor beta chains below, sequenced in a study of blood T cells in healthy people across ages. A J-beta primer mix and a sample-barcoded 5' primer were used in a second PCR of roughly 6 to 11 cycles. Using its own MiXCR run on the 5' RACE reads, TCRdb lists one record per CDR3 protein. Seen here are 710,000 or so distinct CDR3 sequences, roughly 30% observed once, and the top ten hold 15% to 19%. The source material was blood. The receptor set was obtained from a woman over 75 in good health.

This clonotype was recorded once. V usage is TRBV7-3 and J usage is TRBJ2-1; D remains ambiguous. The CDR3 contains 14 residues. CDR1 SGHTA and CDR2 FQGTGA come from the germline V gene. V was clipped by 1 base and J by 5 bases, with 9 bases between them. CDR3 nucleotides: TGTGCCAGCAGCTTAATAGGGTGGAACAATGAGCAGTTCTTC. Encoded protein: CASSLIGWNNEQFF.

This clonotype was seen at least ten times. The CDR3 sequence is CSITTGTATYEQYF. In DNA, the CDR3 is TGCAGCATTACCACAGGGACGGCGACCTACGAGCAGTACTTC. The chain recombines TRBV29-1 with TRBJ2-7; TRBD1 might be the D (6 bases). CDR3 size: 14 residues. Germline-derived CDR1 and CDR2 are SQVTM and ANQGSEA. The V end was cut by 8 bases, the J end by 2 bases, with 19 bases between.

In regard to this clonotype: The conserved closing phenylalanine or tryptophan is absent in this CDR3, likely reflecting a read error. V usage is TRBV29-1 and J usage is TRBJ2-7, with D perhaps TRBD2 (6 bases). CDR3 size: 11 residues. V was cut by 4 bases and J by 3 bases, with 7 bases left in between. Looked up from germline, CDR1 is SQVTM and CDR2 is ANQGSEA. The CDR3 DNA follows: TGCAGCGTTGTGGGGGGCTACGAGCAGTACTGC. Its translation is CSVVGGYEQYC.

This clonotype was detected ten times or more. The genes are TRBV12-3 or TRBV12-4 and TRBJ2-7, with 7 bases matching TRBD2. V lost 6 bases to trimming and J lost 7 bases; unmatched junction nucleotides: 18. CDR3 size: 16 residues. In DNA form, the CDR3 reads TGTGCCAGCAGCCCCACCCTAGCGGCGCATTACAATGAGCAGTACTTC. It translates to CASSPTLAAHYNEQYF.

The chain uses TRBV20-1 and TRBJ2-1, with 10 bases fitting TRBD2. CDR1 is DFQATT, CDR2 SNEGSKA, per germline (reference sequence). The CDR3 spans 16 residues. The junction had 9 bases not matched to a gene; V was cut back by 3 bases and J by 4 bases. CDR3 residues: CSARSGAGGRYNEQFF. Here the CDR3 DNA reads TGCAGTGCTAGGAGCGGAGCGGGGGGGCGATACAATGAGCAGTTCTTC.

The CDR3 coding sequence is TGTGCCAGCAGCTTGGTTCCACTAGCGGGAGGGCCCTACGAGCAGTACTTC. Translating it yields CASSLVPLAGGPYEQYF. This chain connects TRBV12-3 or TRBV12-4 to TRBJ2-4, with TRBD2 identical over 13 bases. The J call is uncertain, as TRBJ2-7 better fits the DNA end. The CDR3 sequence is 17 residues long.

This clonotype appeared many times. The chain uses TRBV4-2 and TRBJ1-2, with D possibly being TRBD1 (5 bases). Trimming pared 5 bases from V and 5 bases from J, leaving 12 bases between. The germline gives CDR1 LGHNA, CDR2 YNFKEQ. CDR3 length: 13 amino acids. The CDR3 sequence is CASSGGVVYGYTF. The CDR3 nucleotides are TGTGCCAGCAGCGGGGGGGTCGTATATGGCTACACCTTC.

This clonotype was observed at least ten times. The junction departs from the called germline gene at one end, perhaps through a read error. V gene TRBV12-3 or TRBV12-4 combines with J gene TRBJ2-1, with a possible D match to TRBD2 (5 bases). The CDR3 is made up of 14 amino acids. The CDR3 DNA sequence: TGCGCCAGCACGGGCTCCTCGGGGTACAATGAGCAGTTCTTC. As protein: CASTGSSGYNEQFF.

With regard to this clonotype: This may arise from a read error, as a much more abundant clone is one base away. This chain joins TRBV3-1 and TRBJ2-5, with 7 bases matching TRBD2. V dropped 4 bases and J dropped 11; count of bases not matched to a gene: 10. Germline V lookup: CDR1 LGHDT, CDR2 YNNKEL (reference sequence). The CDR3 spans 13 residues. The CDR3 loop reads CASSRGLFNEQYF. CDR3 sequence (DNA): TGTGCCAGCAGCCGGGGACTATTCAATGAGCAGTACTTC.